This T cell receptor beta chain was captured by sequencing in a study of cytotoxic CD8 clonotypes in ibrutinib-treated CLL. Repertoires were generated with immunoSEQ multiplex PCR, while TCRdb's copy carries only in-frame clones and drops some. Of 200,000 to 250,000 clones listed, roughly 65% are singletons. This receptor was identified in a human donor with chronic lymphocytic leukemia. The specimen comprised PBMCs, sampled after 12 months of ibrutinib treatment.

The CDR3 here is CAWSVEVPAGGFLLAPLHF. CDR3 sequence (DNA): TGTGCCTGGAGTGTAGAAGTCCCGGCAGGGGGTTTCTTGCTGGCACCCCTCCACTTT. This chain connects TRBV30 to TRBJ1-6; TRBD1 aligns across 7 bases. The CDR3 sequence is 19 residues long. Per the germline V gene, CDR1 is GTSNPN and CDR2 is SVGIG (reference sequence). V was pared by 0 bases and J by 11 bases, with 22 bases of the junction left unmatched.